This T cell receptor (beta chain) emerged from a study of blood T cell repertoires in COVID-19. The method was immunoSEQ multiplex PCR; TCRdb's version includes in-frame clones alone and lacks a portion of them. The sample records more than 250,000 clones, about nine tenths being singletons. Enrolled through a virtual design, the participants were between roughly 18 and 95 years of age and came from about two dozen US areas. This receptor was taken from a woman under 30 who had recovered from COVID-19. Sample: PBMCs or T cells enriched from blood (not recorded which).

CDR3: CASSLRNPTTGTGSDTEAFF. DNA of the CDR3: TGTGCCAGCAGTTTACGGAACCCCACAACCGGGACAGGGAGTGACACTGAAGCTTTCTTT. The chain joins TRBV28 to TRBJ1-1, with 9 nucleotides matching TRBD1. V shed 2 bases, J shed 3 bases, and the junction held 19 bases outside the gene matches. The V gene's germline CDR1 is MDHEN and CDR2 SYDVKM. The length of the CDR3 is 20 residues.